This entry lists 28 T cell receptor beta chains sequenced from one sample in a study of metastatic and nonmetastatic thyroid tumors. Prior to thyroid surgery, none of the patients had received any treatment. TCRdb re-clonotyped the PCR reads through MiXCR. The sample consists of roughly 18,000 clones, roughly 36% of them appearing once. The source material was tumor tissue. The receptors here all came from a male donor with papillary thyroid cancer or a benign thyroid nodule (not recorded which). Some clones in this sample may be carry-over from other donors' samples.

This clone was counted at least ten times. A much larger clone lies one base from this, so it may be a read error. This sequence joins TRBV6-5 and TRBJ2-6, with D tentatively TRBD2 (7 bases). Trimming stripped 6 bases from V and 2 bases from J, with 17 bases between. CDR3 size: 17 residues. CDR1 and CDR2 from the germline V gene are MNHEY and SVGAGI. The chain's CDR3 is CASSGGQITTGANVLTF. CDR3 bases: TGTGCCAGCAGCGGGGGGCAGATTACGACTGGGGCCAACGTCCTGACTTTC.

The chain has TRBV5-1 and TRBJ1-2; perhaps TRBD1 as D (5 bases). CDR1 SGHRS and CDR2 YFSETQ come from the germline V gene. The germline V and J ends were trimmed by 4 bases and 1 base, with 17 bases remaining between them. The CDR3 sequence is 16 residues long. DNA of the CDR3: TGCGCCAGCAGCCTGGGGCGACAGACCGATAACTATGGCTACACCTTC. Protein sequence: CASSLGRQTDNYGYTF.

This clone is classed as medium-sized. The genes are TRBV5-4 and TRBJ2-7; 11 bases fit TRBD1. Germline CDR1 reads SGHNT; CDR2 reads YYREEE (reference sequence). The junction had 5 bases not matched to a gene; V was cut back by 3 bases and J by 6 bases. The CDR3 loop spans 14 amino acids. The CDR3 here is CASSSSGTGGEQYF. The CDR3 nucleotides are TGTGCCAGCAGCTCGTCCGGGACAGGGGGCGAGCAGTACTTC.

This clone turned up a few times. The chain carries TRBV6-2 or TRBV6-3 and TRBJ2-7, with D possibly being TRBD1 (6 bases). Looked up from germline, CDR1 is MNHEY and CDR2 is SVGEGT. The length of the CDR3 is 17 residues. V dropped 3 bases and J dropped 1 base, with 19 bases sitting between them. The DNA of the CDR3 is TGTGCCAGCAGTTATTTACCGTCTGGGACATATTCCTACGAGCAGTACTTC. Translated, it gives CASSYLPSGTYSYEQYF.

This clone has only a few counts. The junction departs from germline at one end; a sequencing error may be responsible. The chain carries TRBV14 and TRBJ1-1; TRBD1 might be the D (6 bases). The CDR3 runs 15 residues. Germline V gene data show CDR1 as SGHDN and CDR2 as FVKESK. This chain's CDR3 is CASSQAGGWDTKAFF. DNA for the CDR3: TGTGCCAGCAGCCAAGCAGGTGGCTGGGACACTAAAGCTTTCTTT.

The chain uses TRBV5-1 and TRBJ1-1, with 7 bases that match TRBD1. Trimming removed 4 bases from V and 1 base from J; junction bases left unmatched: 7. Germline CDR1 reads SGHRS; CDR2 reads YFSETQ. This CDR3 region has 15 residues. The CDR3 loop is CASSPGRDRNTEAFF. In nucleotides, the CDR3 is TGCGCCAGCAGCCCCGGGCGGGACAGGAACACTGAAGCTTTCTTT. The full variable domain, rest sourced from reference TRBV5-1 and TRBJ1-1, is KAGVTQTPRYLIKTRGQQVTLSCSPISGHRSVSWYQQTPGQGLQFLFEYFSETQRNKGNFPGRFSGRQFSNSRSEMNVSTLELGDSALYLCASSPGRDRNTEAFFGQGTRLTVV.

About this clone itself: One end of the junction is discordant with germline, which a read error may explain. V and J are TRBV20-1 and TRBJ2-5; D is possibly TRBD2 (6 bases). The CDR3 loop spans 12 amino acids. Per the germline V gene, CDR1 is DFQATT and CDR2 is SNEGSKA (reference sequence). The CDR3 nucleotides read TGTAGTGTCCAAGCGGGTAGCGAGACCCAGTACTTC. As protein: CSVQAGSETQYF.

In this sample, this clone turned up many times. The chain combines TRBV29-1 with TRBJ2-1, with D unresolved. V lost 1 base and J lost 0, with 10 bases in between. Germline V gives CDR1 SQVTM, CDR2 ANQGSEA. The CDR3 length is 15 residues. The CDR3 DNA sequence: TGCAGCGTTGAAGTAGGGCTGAGCTCCTACAATGAGCAGTTCTTC. This sequence encodes CSVEVGLSSYNEQFF.

This clone has at least ten counts. The J gene is TRBJ2-1, the V gene TRBV12-5; D unclear. V was shortened by 5 bases and J by 7 bases, with 18 bases between the two germline ends. The CDR3 totals 15 residues. Germline loops: CDR1 LGHNT, CDR2 FRNRAP. The CDR3 spells CASGHSRSARNEQFF. CDR3 sequence (DNA): TGTGCTAGTGGTCATTCGCGATCAGCTCGGAATGAGCAGTTCTTC. Full variable domain (outside the CDR3, taken from reference TRBV12-5 and TRBJ2-1): DARVTQTPRHKVTEMGQEVTMRCQPILGHNTVFWYRQTMMQGLELLAYFRNRAPLDDSGMPKDRFSAEMPDATLATLKIQPSEPRDSAVYFCASGHSRSARNEQFFGPGTRLTVL.

This clone has only a few counts. The V and J genes are TRBV12-3 or TRBV12-4 and TRBJ2-4, with D perhaps matching TRBD2 (5 bases). V was pared by 1 base and J by 0 bases, with 13 bases between. The CDR3 loop spans 17 amino acids. The CDR3 DNA follows: TGTGCCAGCAGTTTAGTGGCTATCGGGGTAGCCAAAAACATTCAGTACTTC. Protein: CASSLVAIGVAKNIQYF.

Comment on this clone: The germline gene is not matched at one end of the junction; a read error may be the cause. This chain links TRBV19 with TRBJ2-1, with D perhaps matching TRBD2 (6 bases). Looked up from germline, CDR1 is LNHDA and CDR2 is SQIVND (reference sequence). The CDR3 loop spans 15 amino acids. The CDR3 loop reads CAISMVSGAGGVQFF. Written as DNA, the CDR3 is TGTGCCATTAGTATGGTATCGGGAGCGGGTGGTGTGCAGTTCTTC.

This clone was found many times. The chain is built from TRBV7-2 and TRBJ2-1; D not certain. The CDR3 is 13 amino acids. Trimming stripped 1 base from V and 8 bases from J, with 9 bases between. Germline V gives CDR1 SGHTA, CDR2 FQGNSA. CDR3 protein: CASSLERLDEQFF. The CDR3 DNA reads as TGTGCCAGCAGCTTAGAGCGTCTCGATGAGCAGTTCTTC.

Concerning this clone: One end of the junction is discordant with germline, which a read error may explain. For the CDR3, the DNA is TGCAGGGCTAGACCCGTTGGGGGCTCTCATGAAAAACTGTTTTTT. Its protein is CRARPVGGSHEKLFF. The chain has TRBV20-1 and TRBJ1-4, with a tentative D call TRBD1 (6 bases). Germline CDR1 DFQATT, CDR2 SNEGSKA (reference sequence). This CDR3 contains 15 residues.

This clone was counted once. One end of the junction is discordant with germline, which a read error may explain. The CDR3, as DNA: TGTGCCAGCAGTACCGGCACGGGGTGCTATAATTCACCCCTCCAATTT. Translation: CASSTGTGCYNSPLQF. The V and J genes are TRBV27 and TRBJ1-6; D ambiguous. Germline V lookup: CDR1 MNHEY, CDR2 SMNVEV (reference sequence). The CDR3 sequence is 16 residues long.

This clone has more than one count but fewer than ten. This sequence joins TRBV4-2 and TRBJ1-5, with D perhaps TRBD1 (5 bases). The germline V gene has CDR1 LGHNA and CDR2 YNFKEQ. V shed 5 bases and J shed 1 base, with 9 bases lying between them. This CDR3 has 14 amino acids. CDR3 amino acids: CASSDRDSNQPQHF. DNA for the CDR3: TGTGCCAGCAGCGACCGGGACAGCAATCAGCCCCAGCATTTT.

CDR3 nucleotides: TGCGCCAGCAGCCCCCCGGGACGCCCCAGGGAGGGCTACACCTTC. The encoded protein is CASSPPGRPREGYTF. The chain recombines TRBV4-1 with TRBJ1-2; the D gene is possibly TRBD1 (5 bases). Between the trimmed V and J ends, which lost 4 bases and 8 bases, there was a span of 20 bases. The CDR3 runs 15 residues. Germline values: CDR1 MGHRA, CDR2 YSYEKL.

As concerns this clone: This may be a read error, as it is one base from a much larger clone. The same CDR3 can be traced to other DNA sequences in this sample. CDR3 sequence (DNA): TGCAGCGTTTACTCTGGCGAAAAACTGTTTTTT. This sequence encodes CSVYSGEKLFF. This chain joins TRBV29-1 and TRBJ1-4; D unclear. CDR3 size: 11 residues. The ends were cut back, 5 bases at V and 8 bases at J, with 9 bases in the middle. CDR1 SQVTM and CDR2 ANQGSEA come from the germline V gene.

This rearrangement joins TRBV9 to TRBJ1-6; D is ambiguous. The CDR3 extends over 13 amino acids. The germline V gene encodes CDR1 SGDLS and CDR2 YYNGEE. V was clipped by 0 bases and J by 5 bases, with 3 bases between them. This chain's CDR3 is CASSVGDNSPLHF. The CDR3 DNA sequence: TGTGCCAGCAGCGTAGGAGATAATTCACCCCTCCACTTT.

This clone was counted a few times. V usage is TRBV5-1 and J usage is TRBJ2-2; the match to TRBD1 covers 9 bases. Trimming took 3 bases from V and 4 from J; bases not matched to a gene: 4. The V gene's germline CDR1 is SGHRS and CDR2 YFSETQ. This CDR3 contains 15 residues. CDR3 sequence: CASSSGTGPTGELFF. Here the CDR3 DNA reads TGCGCCAGCAGCTCCGGGACAGGGCCCACCGGGGAGCTGTTTTTT.

The gene calls are TRBV4-2 and TRBJ2-2, with 10 bases fitting TRBD2. The CDR3 covers 14 residues. Germline trimming cut 3 bases from V and 9 bases from J; bases unmatched to any gene: 4. Looked up from germline, CDR1 is LGHNA and CDR2 is YNFKEQ. The CDR3, as DNA: TGTGCCAGCAGCCAGAAGCGGGAGGGCCGGGAGCTGTTTTTT. This gives the protein CASSQKREGRELFF.

This clone was detected a few times. V gene TRBV2 combines with J gene TRBJ2-1; 7 bases line up with TRBD2. The CDR3 is 12 amino acids. The germline V gene encodes CDR1 SNHLY and CDR2 FYNNEI. Trimming removed 6 bases from V and 12 bases from J; junction bases left unmatched: 8. CDR3 sequence (DNA): TGTGCCAGCAGGGGGACTATCAGAGTGCAGTTCTTC. Protein: CASRGTIRVQFF.

By share of the sample, this clone is large. The CDR3 DNA sequence: TGTGCCAGCAGTCCCCCTGGCGGGGGACAGAGGGACGGCTACACCTTC. Its translation: CASSPPGGGQRDGYTF. This rearrangement joins TRBV28 to TRBJ1-2; 7 nucleotides match TRBD1. The CDR3 sequence is 16 residues long. CDR1 is MDHEN, CDR2 SYDVKM, per germline. J gave up 8 bases and V 5 bases, and 17 bases lay outside the gene matches.

Many counts were recorded for this clone. The rearrangement links TRBV5-1 to TRBJ1-4, with D perhaps TRBD1 (5 bases). The CDR3 runs to 16 residues. The V gene lost 4 bases and the J gene lost 0 bases, with 13 bases spanning the gap. The V gene's germline CDR1 is SGHRS and CDR2 YFSETQ. The CDR3 DNA reads as TGCGCCAGCAGCGACCCGACAGCTACAACTAATGAAAAACTGTTTTTT. It translates to CASSDPTATTNEKLFF.

This clone was found many times. The chain couples TRBV15 to TRBJ1-4; 12 bases map to TRBD1. In germline, CDR1 is LNHNV, CDR2 YYDKDF (reference sequence). V lost 0 bases, J lost 7 bases, and 3 bases stayed unmatched. The CDR3 extends over 16 amino acids. The CDR3 protein is CATSRDPGQGAEKLFF. The CDR3 DNA reads as TGTGCCACCAGCAGAGATCCGGGACAGGGGGCTGAAAAACTGTTTTTT. The complete variable domain, with remaining parts taken from reference TRBV15 and TRBJ1-4, reads DAMVIQNPRYQVTQFGKPVTLSCSQTLNHNVMYWYQQKSSQAPKLLFHYYDKDFNNEADTPDNFQSRRPNTSFCFLDIRSPGLGDTAMYLCATSRDPGQGAEKLFFGSGTQLSVL.

By share, this clone counts as medium-sized (0.01 to 0.1%). This chain's CDR3 is CASSPLGTVPYEQYF. In nucleotides, the CDR3 is TGTGCCAGCAGTCCCCTTGGGACCGTCCCCTACGAGCAGTACTTC. V gene TRBV27 combines with J gene TRBJ2-7; D possibly uses TRBD1 or TRBD2 (5 bases each). CDR1 MNHEY and CDR2 SMNVEV come from the germline V gene (reference sequence). Deletions cut 5 bases from V and 2 bases from J, with 16 bases between. CDR3 length: 15 amino acids.

This clone is medium-sized. This chain links TRBV6-5 with TRBJ2-6; 9 bases match TRBD2. The CDR3 has 17 residues. Per the germline V gene, CDR1 is MNHEY and CDR2 is SVGAGI. J gave up 0 bases and V 0 bases, and 0 bases lay outside the gene matches. Here the CDR3 DNA reads TGTGCCAGCAGTTACTCGACTAGCGGCTCTGGGGCCAACGTCCTGACTTTC. Amino acid sequence: CASSYSTSGSGANVLTF.

This clone was found many times. A much bigger clone sits one base away, suggesting this may be a read error. The rearrangement joins TRBV27 to TRBJ1-2, with D unresolved. The CDR3 contains 12 residues. Per the germline V gene, CDR1 is MNHEY and CDR2 is SMNVEV (reference sequence). The V end lost 3 bases, the J end lost 6 bases, and 8 bases lay between the germline ends. The CDR3 region has the DNA TGTGCCAGCAGTTTCGTATTAGATGGCTACACCTTC. Translated, it gives CASSFVLDGYTF.

This clone was found a few times. This chain joins TRBV19 and TRBJ1-2, with TRBD1 as a possible D gene (6 bases). V was shortened by 5 bases and J by 5 bases, with 9 bases between the two germline ends. Germline-derived CDR1 and CDR2 are LNHDA and SQIVND (reference sequence). The CDR3 spans 12 residues. CDR3 region: CASSDTGYGYTF. CDR3 DNA sequence: TGTGCCAGTAGTGACACAGGGTATGGCTACACCTTC.